A single TCR beta chain is shown here with its context. CDR3 length: 16 amino acids. Germline assignment: CDR1 WSHSY and CDR2 SAAADI. With 7 bases removed from V and 4 bases from J, the gap between germline ends came to 19 bases. This specimen belongs to a study of blood T cell repertoires in COVID-19. Study overall: The origin of the acute and convalescent COVID-19 samples was the United States, Italy and Spain. From T cells, B-cell-depleted T cells, or PBMCs came the material, which was cDNA or gDNA.

In the original workflow: Estimated nucleated cell counts came from reference gene primer amplification. Method: immunoSEQ multiplex PCR; TCRdb's copy keeps in-frame clones and lacks some. Clonal size and the V and J genes are those of that table, whereas D and trimming came from the DNA. The sample holds under 200,000 clones, under 85% seen once. The chain uses TRBV10-2 and TRBJ1-4; D might be TRBD1 (5 bases). Specimen: peripheral blood. This receptor was obtained from a woman in her thirties or forties with acute or convalescent COVID-19. CDR3: CASNKLGGFGNEKLFF. The CDR3 nucleotides read TGCGCCAGCAACAAGTTGGGGGGTTTTGGTAATGAAAAACTGTTTTTT.